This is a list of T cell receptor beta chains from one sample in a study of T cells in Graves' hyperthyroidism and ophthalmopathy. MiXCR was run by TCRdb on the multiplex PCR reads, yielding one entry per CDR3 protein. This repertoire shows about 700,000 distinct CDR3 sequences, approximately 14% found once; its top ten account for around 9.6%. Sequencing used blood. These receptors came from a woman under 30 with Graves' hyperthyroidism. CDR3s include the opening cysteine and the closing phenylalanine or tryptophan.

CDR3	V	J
CASRRQGINEQFF	TRBV12-3/TRBV12-4	TRBJ2-1
CASSYGTGWGTGELFF	TRBV6-5	TRBJ2-2
CASSLPNLQDEQFF	TRBV4-1	TRBJ2-1
CSVSTGPYNEQFF	TRBV29-1	TRBJ2-1
CSARAEGQMPWPQHF	TRBV20-1	TRBJ1-5
CASSPLWAWGEAFF	TRBV12-3/TRBV12-4	TRBJ1-1
CSATRDREPYEQYF	TRBV20-1	TRBJ2-7
CASRFTGGVSHSPLHF	TRBV5-1	TRBJ1-6
CASSYSKRIGELFF	TRBV6-2/TRBV6-3	TRBJ2-2
CAWSAQDRVGYGYTF	TRBV30	TRBJ1-2
CSTRTAPYNEQFF	TRBV29-1	TRBJ2-1
CASSYSAPGQRRNEQFF	TRBV6-6	TRBJ2-1
CASSLTGIMNTEAFF	TRBV7-9	TRBJ1-1
CASSRRGQVGAFF	TRBV11-3	TRBJ1-1
CASSPIGTAKETQYF	TRBV18	TRBJ2-5
CSAISGSIGEQYF	TRBV20-1	TRBJ2-7
CTSSPNLYEQYF	TRBV7-2	TRBJ2-7
CASSPLQGRIHEAFF	TRBV18	TRBJ1-1
CASAGQPTGKLFF	TRBV27	TRBJ1-4
CASSIVGDNQPQHF	TRBV19	TRBJ1-5
CASSLDQETGEQFF	TRBV11-3	TRBJ2-1
CASENWPSISTGELFF	TRBV6-2/TRBV6-3	TRBJ2-2
CASIPGLRAPRETQYF	TRBV2	TRBJ2-5
CSARTRLNTEAFF	TRBV20-1	TRBJ1-1
CASSLGTVADQPQHF	TRBV6-1	TRBJ1-5
CAWSGDLLNTEAFF	TRBV30	TRBJ1-1
CASSLGTPYEQYF	TRBV12-3/TRBV12-4	TRBJ2-7
CASRGGQGVRSTDTQYF	TRBV6-1	TRBJ2-3
CASRPRGGRNTIYF	TRBV7-9	TRBJ1-3
CASSLYGGREAGELFF	TRBV6-2/TRBV6-3	TRBJ2-2
CASSSIGSDTDTQYF	TRBV7-6	TRBJ2-3
CASRPASGGGYNEQFF	TRBV12-3/TRBV12-4	TRBJ2-1
CASSTAANTGELFF	TRBV19	TRBJ2-2
CASKSRGFGYTF	TRBV12-3/TRBV12-4	TRBJ1-2
CASRRARQPQHF	TRBV12-3/TRBV12-4	TRBJ1-5
CASSPPGAAGTDTQYF	TRBV5-4	TRBJ2-3
CASSERGGVTEAFF	TRBV9	TRBJ1-1